The clone carrying this T cell receptor (beta chain) was seen once. This specimen comes from a study of shared clonotypes between healthy human individuals. CDR3 length: 15 amino acids. Germline CDR1 and CDR2: MNHEY and SMNVEV (reference sequence). The junction had 2 bases not matched to a gene; V was cut back by 4 bases and J by 1 base. Clones were sequenced by immunoSEQ multiplex PCR, and TCRdb holds only the in-frame ones, with some missing. The table shows more than 1 million clones, with around 78% occurring only once. This chain connects TRBV27 to TRBJ2-1; 9 nucleotides align to TRBD1. Sequencing input: memory CD4+ T cells from PBMCs. Subset reported: CD45RA-negative fraction. The clonotype originates from a man aged 18 to 29 in good health. Some clones in this sample may be carry-over from other donors' samples. This CDR3 is CASSWTGASYNEQFF. Written as DNA, the CDR3 is TGTGCCAGCAGTTGGACAGGGGCATCCTACAATGAGCAGTTCTTC.